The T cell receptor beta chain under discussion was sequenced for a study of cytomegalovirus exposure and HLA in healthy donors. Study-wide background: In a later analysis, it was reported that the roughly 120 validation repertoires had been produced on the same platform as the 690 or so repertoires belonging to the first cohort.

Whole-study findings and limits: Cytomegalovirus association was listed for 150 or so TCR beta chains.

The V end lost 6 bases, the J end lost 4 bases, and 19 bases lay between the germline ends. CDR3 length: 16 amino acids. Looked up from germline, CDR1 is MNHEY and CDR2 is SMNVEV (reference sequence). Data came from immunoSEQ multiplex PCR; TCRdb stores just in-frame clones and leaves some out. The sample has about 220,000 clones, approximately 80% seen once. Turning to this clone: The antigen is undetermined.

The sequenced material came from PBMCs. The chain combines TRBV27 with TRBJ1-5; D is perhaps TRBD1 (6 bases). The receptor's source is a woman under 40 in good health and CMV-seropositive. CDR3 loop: CASSPEPTGINQPQHF. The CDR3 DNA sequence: TGTGCCAGCAGCCCAGAACCAACAGGGATAAATCAGCCCCAGCATTTT.